The 8 T cell receptor beta chains in this list originate from one sample, sequenced in a study of cytomegalovirus exposure and HLA in healthy donors. PCR was performed using 60 Vbeta and 13 Jbeta primers. TCRdb keeps only in-frame clones here, not all; method: immunoSEQ multiplex PCR. Seen here are roughly 100,000 clones, about 69% observed once, and the top ten hold 4.8%. The sample taken for sequencing was PBMCs. Every receptor here comes from a human donor in good health.

The rearrangement uses TRBV6-4 and TRBJ2-1; 11 bases are shared with TRBD2. Germline V gives CDR1 MRHNA, CDR2 SNTAGT. The V gene end was trimmed by 5 bases and the J gene end by 8 bases; junction bases not matched to a gene: 8. There are 15 residues in the CDR3. CDR3 loop: CASSTLTSGTDEQFF. DNA for the CDR3: TGTGCCAGCAGTACCCTGACTAGCGGGACCGATGAGCAGTTCTTC.

This sequence joins TRBV9 and TRBJ2-1; 8 nucleotides match TRBD2. From germline, CDR1 is SGDLS and CDR2 YYNGEE. The J segment lost 1 base and the V segment lost 2 bases, leaving 5 bases of the junction unmatched. This CDR3 has 16 residues. CDR3 coding DNA: TGTGCCAGCAGCGTTAGCGGGGCGAGGTCCTACAATGAGCAGTTCTTC. Translating it yields CASSVSGARSYNEQFF. Based on the CDR3 plus reference TRBV9 and TRBJ2-1, the full variable domain is DSGVTQTPKHLITATGQRVTLRCSPRSGDLSVYWYQQSLDQGLQFLIQYYNGEERAKGNILERFSAQQFPDLHSELNLSSLELGDSALYFCASSVSGARSYNEQFFGPGTRLTVL.

The CDR3 protein is CASREPGTGSHGYTF. The CDR3, as DNA: TGTGCCAGCAGGGAACCGGGGACAGGGTCCCATGGCTACACCTTC. The chain combines TRBV7-9 with TRBJ1-2, with 9 bases matching TRBD1. V trimming: 6 bases; J trimming: 6 bases; junction bases outside the gene matches: 11. The germline V gene encodes CDR1 SEHNR and CDR2 FQNEAQ (reference sequence). This CDR3 is 15 amino acids long.

V usage is TRBV27 and J usage is TRBJ1-1; D call uncertain. Trimming removed 8 bases from V and 0 bases from J, with 10 bases in between. Per germline, CDR1 MNHEY and CDR2 SMNVEV (reference sequence). The CDR3 extends over 13 amino acids. The CDR3 bases are TGTGCCAGCCGGTTCGGGGTGAACACTGAAGCTTTCTTT. Residues: CASRFGVNTEAFF.

This clone was seen only once. V is TRBV19 and J is TRBJ2-1; 7 bases match TRBD1. Germline CDR1 LNHDA, CDR2 SQIVND (reference sequence). This CDR3 has 15 residues. The V and J ends lost 4 bases and 3 bases, in that order; junction bases with no gene match: 6. CDR3 amino acids: CASSNIQGIYNEQFF. The CDR3 DNA is TGTGCCAGTAGTAACATACAGGGGATCTACAATGAGCAGTTCTTC.

V gene TRBV5-1 combines with J gene TRBJ1-4; 9 bases match TRBD1. The CDR3 consists of 18 residues. The junction had 20 bases not matched to a gene; V was cut back by 4 bases and J by 10 bases. Germline values: CDR1 SGHRS, CDR2 YFSETQ. The CDR3 spells CASSPGTGSGLMIGKLFF. DNA for the CDR3: TGCGCCAGCAGCCCGGGGACAGGGAGCGGATTGATGATTGGAAAACTGTTTTTT.

This clone was detected a few times. V is TRBV30 and J is TRBJ2-7; 9 bases agree with TRBD1. This CDR3 has 15 residues. V was clipped by 6 bases and J by 4 bases; unmatched bases: 13. Germline CDR1 reads GTSNPN; CDR2 reads SVGIG (reference sequence). The CDR3 coding sequence is TGTGCCTGTAGTTATACCGGGACAGGGAAGTACGAGCAGTACTTC. This sequence encodes CACSYTGTGKYEQYF.

This clone has a handful of counts. The J gene is TRBJ1-1, the V gene TRBV5-1; D uncertain. The CDR3 extends over 14 amino acids. Germline V gene data show CDR1 as SGHRS and CDR2 as YFSETQ. The V end was cut by 0 bases, the J end by 5 bases, with 11 bases between. Here the CDR3 reads CASSLGGGGTEAFF. The CDR3, as DNA: TGCGCCAGCAGCTTGGGAGGAGGAGGTACTGAAGCTTTCTTT.